The 15 T cell receptor beta chains below come from one sample, sequenced in a study of naive and memory T cell subsets. Notes on the study in general: Possibly reflecting memory cells re-expressing CD45RA, a few larger clonotypes occurred in naive repertoires, especially CD8.

The beta constant-region primer was an equimolar mix of two oligonucleotides covering TRBC1 and TRBC2. The ligated cDNA underwent four PCR rounds using SP2 and nested alpha and beta constant-region primers. TCRdb called the UMI-ligation and nested PCR reads again in MiXCR, with one record for every CDR3 protein. Among over 90,000 distinct CDR3 sequences listed, 11% were seen once. The antigens for these receptors are not known. The sample consisted of naive CD4+ T cells from blood. The source is a human donor in good health.

This clonotype has at least ten counts. The chain joins TRBV28 to TRBJ2-4, with 8 positions matching TRBD1. This CDR3 is built from 16 residues. Trimming at V came to 4 bases and at J to 4 bases, leaving 9 bases not matched to a gene. Germline CDR1 MDHEN, CDR2 SYDVKM. This CDR3 reads CASSYLDRGDKNIQYF. CDR3 in DNA: TGTGCCAGCAGTTACCTCGACAGGGGTGATAAAAACATTCAGTACTTC.

CDR3 sequence reads: CASSTNGLATYNEQFF. The CDR3 bases are TGTGCCAGCAGTACCAACGGACTAGCGACCTACAATGAGCAGTTCTTC. The V gene is TRBV12-3 or TRBV12-4, the J gene TRBJ2-1; TRBD2 aligns across 9 bases. This CDR3 is built from 16 residues. Trimming removed 5 bases from V and 2 bases from J; junction bases left unmatched: 7.

A few counts support this clonotype. The gene calls are TRBV7-8 and TRBJ1-4; D is perhaps TRBD1 (5 bases). The germline V gene has CDR1 SGHVS and CDR2 FQNEAQ. V lost 5 bases and J 4 bases, leaving 11 bases between the germline ends. CDR3 length equals 14 residues. The CDR3 sequence is CASSKTDVNEKLFF. Here the CDR3 DNA reads TGTGCCAGCAGCAAGACAGACGTTAATGAAAAACTGTTTTTT.

This clonotype has just a few counts. The chain couples TRBV29-1 to TRBJ2-1; TRBD1 matches at 9 bases. The length of the CDR3 is 13 residues. Germline trimming cut 7 bases from V and 8 bases from J; bases unmatched to any gene: 9. Germline-derived CDR1 and CDR2 are SQVTM and ANQGSEA. CDR3 residues: CSGYRGQRDEQFF. The DNA of the CDR3 is TGCAGCGGCTACAGGGGGCAGAGAGATGAGCAGTTCTTC.

This clonotype was counted a few times. The rearrangement links TRBV12-3 or TRBV12-4 to TRBJ2-3, with 9 bases that match TRBD2. V dropped 6 bases and J dropped 8; count of bases not matched to a gene: 18. The CDR3 covers 17 residues. CDR3 protein: CASRIGHMDSGSGTQYF. The CDR3 DNA sequence: TGTGCCAGCAGAATTGGACACATGGATAGCGGGAGTGGTACGCAGTATTTT.

This clonotype was found a few times. The chain joins TRBV7-9 to TRBJ2-5; maybe TRBD2 (5 bases). Deletions cut 5 bases from V and 7 bases from J, with 32 bases between. The CDR3 contains 19 residues. CDR1 and CDR2 from the germline V gene are SEHNR and FQNEAQ (reference sequence). DNA for the CDR3: TGTGCCAGCAGCCTAAACCCCATAGCGTACAGCAGTATTCCGGGGACCCAGTACTTC. This encodes CASSLNPIAYSSIPGTQYF.

This chain connects TRBV20-1 to TRBJ1-5; possibly TRBD1 for D (5 bases). CDR1 and CDR2 (germline): DFQATT, SNEGSKA (reference sequence). The germline V and J ends were trimmed by 3 bases and 6 bases, with 12 bases remaining between them. The CDR3 consists of 13 residues. CDR3 in amino acids: CSASPDGGQPQHF. DNA of the CDR3: TGCAGTGCTAGCCCCGACGGGGGTCAGCCCCAGCATTTT.

This clonotype was recorded at least ten times. The CDR3 region has the DNA TGTGCCAGCAGTTACTCTATCGAGGGCGCCGGCAATCAGCCCCAGCATTTT. Its protein product is CASSYSIEGAGNQPQHF. V usage is TRBV6-6 and J usage is TRBJ1-5; D unclear. The CDR3 is made up of 17 amino acids. Trimming pared 0 bases from V and 2 bases from J, leaving 14 bases between. Germline CDR1 MNHNY, CDR2 SVGAGI (reference sequence).

The chain joins TRBV7-3 to TRBJ1-1; D is undetermined. Germline CDR1 and CDR2: SGHTA and FQGTGA. This CDR3 spans 14 amino acids. The ends were cut back, 2 bases at V and 0 bases at J, with 7 bases in the middle. CDR3 protein: CASSLRGMNTEAFF. CDR3 nucleotide sequence: TGTGCCAGCAGCTTACGGGGAATGAACACTGAAGCTTTCTTT.

This rearrangement joins TRBV7-9 to TRBJ2-3, with D possibly being TRBD1 (6 bases). The CDR3 runs 15 residues. V dropped 4 bases and J dropped 3 bases, with 14 bases sitting between them. The germline CDR1 and CDR2 sequences are SEHNR and FQNEAQ (reference sequence). Here the CDR3 reads CASSSMDRRTDTQYF. CDR3 nucleotides: TGTGCCAGCAGCTCAATGGACAGAAGGACAGATACGCAGTATTTT. Looking up the rest from reference TRBV7-9 and TRBJ2-3 gives the full variable domain: DTGVSQNPRHKITKRGQNVTFRCDPISEHNRLYWYRQTLGQGPEFLTYFQNEAQLEKSRLLSDRFSAERPKGSFSTLEIQRTEQGDSAMYLCASSSMDRRTDTQYFGPGTRLTVL.

This clonotype came up a few times. The V gene is TRBV28, the J gene TRBJ1-2, with 7 positions matching TRBD1. With 6 bases clipped from V and 5 bases from J, the junction kept 15 bases outside the gene matches. CDR3 length: 16 amino acids. Germline values: CDR1 MDHEN, CDR2 SYDVKM. CDR3 sequence: CASRVPQGKNLYGYTF. The DNA of the CDR3 is TGTGCCAGCAGGGTTCCACAGGGGAAAAATCTTTATGGCTACACCTTC.

DNA of the CDR3: TGCGCCAGCAGCCAAGATCTGAAGATTTTGCCTGATCAGCCCCAGCATTTT. This gives the protein CASSQDLKILPDQPQHF. The chain couples TRBV4-3 to TRBJ1-5, with D hard to call. The germline V gene encodes CDR1 LGHNA and CDR2 YSLEER. The V end was cut by 0 bases, the J end by 5 bases, with 17 bases between. CDR3 size: 17 residues.

The CDR3 is CAGSFSSQTEAFF. In nucleotides, the CDR3 is TGTGCCGGGAGTTTCAGTTCACAGACCGAAGCTTTCTTT. This rearrangement joins TRBV7-9 to TRBJ1-1, with no clear D. Germline V gives CDR1 SEHNR, CDR2 FQNEAQ (reference sequence). Between the trimmed V and J ends, which lost 11 bases and 8 bases, there was a span of 21 bases. The CDR3 has 13 amino acids.

The CDR3 coding sequence is TGTGCCAGCAGAGGACAGAAAAACACTGAAGCTTTCTTT. As protein: CASRGQKNTEAFF. The chain combines TRBV4-2 with TRBJ1-1; a possible D gene is TRBD1 (6 bases). The CDR3 loop spans 13 amino acids. With 6 bases removed from V and 2 bases from J, the gap between germline ends came to 10 bases. The V gene's germline CDR1 is LGHNA and CDR2 YNFKEQ.

This clonotype turned up a few times. CDR3 protein: CASRQIAINSYEQYF. DNA of the CDR3: TGTGCCAGCAGACAGATAGCGATTAACTCCTACGAGCAGTACTTC. This rearrangement joins TRBV6-5 to TRBJ2-7, with D possibly TRBD2 on 5 matching bases. The CDR3 is made up of 15 amino acids. V lost 6 bases to trimming and J lost 0 bases, with 15 bases between them. In germline, CDR1 is MNHEY, CDR2 SVGAGI.